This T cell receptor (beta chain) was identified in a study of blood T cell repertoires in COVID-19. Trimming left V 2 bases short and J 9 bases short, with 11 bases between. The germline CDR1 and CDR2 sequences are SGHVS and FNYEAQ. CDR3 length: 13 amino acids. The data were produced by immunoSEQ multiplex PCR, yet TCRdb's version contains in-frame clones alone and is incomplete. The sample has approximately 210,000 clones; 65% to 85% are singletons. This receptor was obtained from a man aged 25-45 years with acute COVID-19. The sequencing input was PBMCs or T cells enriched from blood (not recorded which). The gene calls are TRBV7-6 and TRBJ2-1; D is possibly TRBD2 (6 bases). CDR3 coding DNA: TGTGCCAGCAGCTTAAAGGAGGGAGGTGAGCAGTTCTTC. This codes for CASSLKEGGEQFF. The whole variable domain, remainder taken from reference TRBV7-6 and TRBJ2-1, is GAGVSQSPRYKVTKRGQDVALRCDPISGHVSLYWYRQALGQGPEFLTYFNYEAQQDKSGLPNDRFSAERPEGSISTLTIQRTEQRDSAMYRCASSLKEGGEQFFGPGTRLTVL.